This T cell receptor (beta chain) was captured by sequencing in a study of cytomegalovirus exposure and HLA in healthy donors. This PCR relied on a set of 60 Vbeta primers and 13 Jbeta primers. This table comes from immunoSEQ multiplex PCR, and its TCRdb copy is limited to in-frame clones, with some not included. The profile covers about 130,000 clones, with over 75% appearing a single time and about 4.3% taken by the ten largest. Overall study results and limits: Solely CMV serostatus was available to characterize immune exposure. Previously analyzed data showed that most TCR beta V segments were productive at a frequency of about 87% or about 30%. The investigators catalogued 150 or so TCR beta chains as cytomegalovirus-associated.

Concerning this clone itself: The antigen remains unidentified.

Material for sequencing was PBMCs. This TCR derives from a man aged 25-45 years in good health.

DNA of the CDR3: TGTGCCTGGAGTGTAAGGGGGCGGCACCACGGGGAGCTGTTTTTT. Protein sequence: CAWSVRGRHHGELFF. This chain uses TRBV30 with TRBJ2-2, with 7 positions matching TRBD1. V lost 0 bases to trimming and J lost 7 bases; unmatched junction nucleotides: 8. The CDR3 is 15 residues long. Germline assignment: CDR1 GTSNPN and CDR2 SVGIG (reference sequence).